Listed below are T cell receptor beta chains from one sample, sequenced in a study of molecular identifiers for immune sequencing clone quantification. TCRdb called the PCR reads again in MiXCR, with one record for every CDR3 protein. The sample lists more than 300,000 distinct CDR3 sequences; about 21% were seen once. Sequenced input: naive CD8+ T cells from blood, with Jurkat cell RNA spiked in. Every receptor here comes from a human donor in good health. Some libraries in this study had Jurkat cell RNA spiked in. Both conserved end residues are part of each CDR3. A D gene is named only where the DNA matches it firmly. Clone size, where shown, is once, few, many, or a class for clones that have expanded.

>TRBJ2-7|TRBD2|TRBV4-1|few
TGCGCCAGCAGCCAAGGGGTTTCAGCGGGAGGTTACGAGCAGTACTTC
CASSQGVSAGGYEQYF
>TRBJ2-1|TRBD1|TRBV12-5|many
TGTGCTAGTGGTTTCCCCGGGACAGGGGACAATGAGCAGTTCTTC
CASGFPGTGDNEQFF
>TRBJ2-3|NA|TRBV6-2/TRBV6-3|many
TGTGCCAGCAGTTATTACGGAACAGATACGCAGTATTTT
CASSYYGTDTQYF
>TRBJ2-6|NA|TRBV6-2/TRBV6-3|many
TGTGCCAGCAGTTACCGCCCGGGAGTTGGGGCCAACGTCCTGACTTTC
CASSYRPGVGANVLTF
>TRBJ1-1|NA|TRBV4-3|many
TGCGCCAGCAGCCAAGACAGGGGCTGGACCGCTGAAGCTTTCTTT
CASSQDRGWTAEAFF
>TRBJ2-2|NA|TRBV24-1|many
NA
CATSEPSVFGAGELFF
>TRBJ1-2|NA|TRBV19|NA
TGTGCCAGTAGACCTGAAGCCTATGGCTACACCTTC
CASRPEAYGYTF
>TRBJ2-3|TRBD2|TRBV4-1|few
TGCGCCAGCAGCCAACCCAAACTAGCGGGGGGCCGATCTAGCACAGATACGCAGTATTTT
CASSQPKLAGGRSSTDTQYF
>TRBJ2-3|NA|TRBV6-1|few
TGTGCCAGCAGTGAAGTTGAAGGTCCAGATACGCAGTATTTT
CASSEVEGPDTQYF
>TRBJ2-5|NA|TRBV30|NA
TGTGTCTGGAGGGAGGGGGTTCAGGAGACCCAGTACTTC
CVWREGVQETQYF
>TRBJ1-1|NA|TRBV2|NA
TGTGCCAGCAGTGACTCAGGCCGTAACACTGAAGCTTTCTTT
CASSDSGRNTEAFF
>TRBJ2-3|NA|TRBV7-9|many
TGTGCCAGCAGCTTAGAGAGTCATACGCAGTATTTT
CASSLESHTQYF
>TRBJ2-7|TRBD1|TRBV29-1|many
TGCAGCGTTGCCCGGACAGGGTACGAGCAGTACTTC
CSVARTGYEQYF
>TRBJ1-5|TRBD1|TRBV4-1|many
TGCGCCAGCAGCCAAGTACAGGGGAATCAGCCCCAGCATTTT
CASSQVQGNQPQHF
>TRBJ2-3|TRBD1|TRBV11-2|many
TGTGCCAGCCAAAGGACAGGGCTCCCCGGAGATACGCAGTATTTT
CASQRTGLPGDTQYF
>TRBJ1-2|NA|TRBV21-1|NA
TGTGCCAGCCCCCCCGGGACAGACTTAATCCCCCATAACTATGGCTACACCTTC
CASPPGTDLIPHNYGYTF
>TRBJ2-1|TRBD1|TRBV7-9|many
TGTGCCAGCAGCTTAATTTTCGGCAAGGGGACAGGGGACCACAATGAGCAGTTCTTC
CASSLIFGKGTGDHNEQFF
>TRBJ2-3|NA|TRBV9|many
TGTGCCAGCAGCGTAGCCGGACCACCCTCGGGCACAGATACGCAGTATTTT
CASSVAGPPSGTDTQYF
>TRBJ2-3|NA|TRBV4-1|few
TGCGCCAGCAGCTACGGGCTTCGGGTTGATACGCAGTATTTT
CASSYGLRVDTQYF
>TRBJ2-7|TRBD1|TRBV4-3|many
TGCGCCAGCAGCCACAACAGGGGTGAGCAGTACTTC
CASSHNRGEQYF
>TRBJ2-3|NA|TRBV28|many
TGTGCCAGCAGTTCTCCCACCCTCAACACAGATACGCAGTATTTT
CASSSPTLNTDTQYF
>TRBJ1-1|NA|TRBV4-3|few
TGCGCCAGCAGCCAAGCTCTAAGGGAAGGGGTCCCAGAAGCTTTCTTT
CASSQALREGVPEAFF
>TRBJ1-1|TRBD1|TRBV2|many
TGTGCCAGCACTCCGACAGGGATGAACACTGAAGCTTTCTTT
CASTPTGMNTEAFF
>TRBJ2-5|NA|TRBV29-1|many
TGCTCAGGGCAGGGAGTTATGGAGACCCAGTACTTC
CSGQGVMETQYF
>TRBJ1-5|TRBD1|TRBV7-9|many
TGTGCCAGCAGCCAACAGGGGGCTCGGGAGCCCCAGCATTTT
CASSQQGAREPQHF
>TRBJ2-5|TRBD2|TRBV5-4|many
TGTGCCAGCAGCTTCGGCGGGGGGGCCGAGACCCAGTACTTC
CASSFGGGAETQYF
>TRBJ1-1|TRBD1|TRBV19|NA
TGTGCCAGTAGTGTATCCAGGGGGCTTTACACTGAAGCTTTCTTT
CASSVSRGLYTEAFF
>TRBJ2-3|NA|TRBV24-1|many
TGTGCCACCAGTGATCCAAATACGCAGTATTTT
CATSDPNTQYF
>TRBJ2-2|NA|TRBV29-1|many
TGCAGCGTTGAGTTGACTCCCCTCATCGGGGAGCTGTTTTTT
CSVELTPLIGELFF
>TRBJ2-7|NA|TRBV11-2|NA
TGTGCCAGCACCTCCGTCAGGTGGCCGGGCGAGCAGTACTTC
CASTSVRWPGEQYF
>TRBJ1-2|NA|TRBV27|few
TGTGCCAGCAGTTTATCCGGAGGACCATATGGCTACACCTTC
CASSLSGGPYGYTF
>TRBJ2-7|TRBD1|TRBV19|many
TGTGCCAGTAGTCCCAGACAGGGGGCCGAGCAGTACTTC
CASSPRQGAEQYF
>TRBJ2-5|TRBD1|TRBV28|many
TGTGCCAGCAGTCCTACTGACAGGGACCAGTACTTC
CASSPTDRDQYF
>TRBJ2-5|NA|TRBV10-3|NA
TGTGCCATCAGTGGCCCCGGCCAGAACCCGGGAGAGACCCAGTACTTC
CAISGPGQNPGETQYF
>TRBJ2-2|NA|TRBV7-2|many
TGTGCCAGCAGCCCTCCGGGGCAGACGTCGGTCACCGGGGAGCTGTTTTTT
CASSPPGQTSVTGELFF
>TRBJ2-6|TRBD1|TRBV7-9|many
TGTGCCAGCAGCTTAGGAGGGGGCGACTGGGCCAACGTCCTGACTTTC
CASSLGGGDWANVLTF
>TRBJ2-7|NA|TRBV29-1|many
TGCAGCGTTTGGGGGGGCAGTCTTTACGAGCAGTACTTC
CSVWGGSLYEQYF
>TRBJ2-7|NA|TRBV6-1|NA
TGTGCCAGCCGATTCTGGACGGGGGACTACGAGCAGTACTTC
CASRFWTGDYEQYF
>TRBJ2-7|NA|TRBV11-2|NA
TGTGCCAGCATGATCGGACCCGACTGGAAGTTGTACGAGCAGTACTTC
CASMIGPDWKLYEQYF
>TRBJ1-2|TRBD1|TRBV5-6|many
TGTGCCAGCAGCCACGACGACAGGGCACTCTATGGCTACACCTTC
CASSHDDRALYGYTF
>TRBJ2-7|NA|TRBV27|few
TGTGCCAGCAGTTTCGGACCGCTAGCCTACGAGCAGTACTTC
CASSFGPLAYEQYF
>TRBJ1-5|NA|TRBV12-3/TRBV12-4|few
TGTGCCAGCAGTTTAGGGGAAAGCAATCAGCCCCAGCATTTT
CASSLGESNQPQHF
>TRBJ2-2|NA|TRBV13|many
TGTGCCAGCAGCTTAGAAAACAGGAACACCGGGGAGCTGTTTTTT
CASSLENRNTGELFF
>TRBJ1-1|NA|TRBV7-9|many
TGTGCCAGCAGCTGGCCCCCCGGTAGGCAGCAAAGCACTGAAGCTTTCTTT
CASSWPPGRQQSTEAFF
>TRBJ2-7|NA|TRBV27|few
TGTGCCAGCAGTTTAAACTGGGCCTACGAGCAGTACTTC
CASSLNWAYEQYF
>TRBJ2-5|TRBD2|TRBV12-3/TRBV12-4|NA
TGTGCCAGCAGCACCCTAGCGGGGGGGCTGAAAGAGACCCAGTACTTC
CASSTLAGGLKETQYF
>TRBJ2-7|TRBD1|TRBV6-6|NA
TGTGCCAGCAAGGGACAGCCCTACGAGCAGTGCTTC
CASKGQPYEQCF
>TRBJ1-5|NA|TRBV28|NA
TGTGCCAGCAAGCACGGGCCTAATAGCAATCAGCCCCAGCATTTT
CASKHGPNSNQPQHF
>TRBJ2-2|TRBD2|TRBV30|many
TGTGCCGAGGGACTAGCGGGAAACACCGGGGAGCTGTTTTTT
CAEGLAGNTGELFF
>TRBJ2-3|TRBD1|TRBV7-2|few
TGTGCCAGCAGCTTAGGATTGGGGACAGAAGTCACAGATACGCAGTATTTT
CASSLGLGTEVTDTQYF
>TRBJ1-5|NA|TRBV2|many
TGTGCCAGCAGTCTGGGACGGGACAATCAGCCCCAGCATTTT
CASSLGRDNQPQHF
>TRBJ2-4|NA|TRBV30|NA
TGTGCCTGGAGCGTGGGGCAGCTTGAGAACAAAAACATTCAGTACTTC
CAWSVGQLENKNIQYF
>TRBJ2-5|NA|TRBV9|many
TGTGCCAGCAGCGCCCGACGACTAGGGGCCGGAGAGACCCAGTACTTC
CASSARRLGAGETQYF
>TRBJ1-2|NA|TRBV27|many
TGTGCCAGCAGTTTCCAGCAGGGAAACTATGGCTACACCTTC
CASSFQQGNYGYTF
>TRBJ1-2|NA|TRBV19|many
TGTGCCAGTAGTCCGCAGGGCGGAATCAATGGCTACACCTTC
CASSPQGGINGYTF
>TRBJ2-7|NA|TRBV6-1|NA
TGTGCCAGCAGTGAAGCGCAGGGGTACTCCCACGAGCAGTACTTC
CASSEAQGYSHEQYF
>TRBJ1-4|NA|TRBV4-3|NA
TGCGCCAGCAGCCACGATAGGAGCGGAGCAACTAATGAAAAACTGTTTTTT
CASSHDRSGATNEKLFF